The rows below give T cell receptor beta chains drawn from one sample of a study of tumor and adjacent non-tumor tissue in lung cancer. TCRdb re-called the multiplex PCR reads with MiXCR, one entry per CDR3 protein. The sample lists around 70,000 distinct CDR3 sequences, about 60% seen once, with roughly a fifth in the top ten. Material for sequencing was lung tumor tissue. The receptor set was obtained from a man aged 50-59 years with non-small cell lung cancer. Each CDR3 is given with its conserved first and last residue. A D gene is named only where the DNA matches it firmly. The listing skips clone size in some rows; elsewhere it reads once, few, many or a size class.

d_call	clone_size	v_call	cdr3_length	j_call	cdr3_nt	cdr3_aa
.	.	TRBV11-3	12	TRBJ1-1	TGTGCCAGGAGCCTAGGACAGCCTGAAGCTTTCTTT	CARSLGQPEAFF
TRBD1	once	TRBV28	15	TRBJ1-6	TGTGCAAGCAGTTCCTGGACAGGAGCAAGTTCACCCCTCCACTTT	CASSSWTGASSPLHF
.	once	TRBV5-6	11	TRBJ2-1	TGTGCCAGCAGCTTGCGGTATGAGCAGTTCTTC	CASSLRYEQFF
TRBD2	many	TRBV5-4	17	TRBJ2-2	TGTGCCAGCAGCTGGGGGGGTTTAGCGGGAAACACCGGGGAGCTGTTTTTT	CASSWGGLAGNTGELFF
.	many	TRBV7-8	14	TRBJ2-7	TGTGCCAGCAGCTTAGTCCAGGGACCCTACGAGCAGTACTTC	CASSLVQGPYEQYF
.	many	TRBV6-1	14	TRBJ2-7	TGTGCCAGCAGTGAAAGTGACAGGAACTACGAGCAGTACTTC	CASSESDRNYEQYF
.	.	TRBV28	14	TRBJ1-2	TGTGCCAGCAGAACCACGACGGGGAACTATTACTACACCTTC	CASRTTTGNYYYTF
.	.	TRBV11-2	12	TRBJ1-1	TGTGCCAGCAGCTTCATTGGCCCTGAAGCTTTCTTT	CASSFIGPEAFF
TRBD1	few	TRBV5-1	16	TRBJ1-1	TGCGCCAGCAGCTTGGACCGGGGGACAGGAACACTGAAAGCTTTCTTT	CASSLDRGTGTLKAFF
.	.	TRBV6-1	12	TRBJ2-7	TGTACCAGCAGTCCCCGCTCCTACAAGCAGTACTTC	CTSSPRSYKQYF
.	many	TRBV7-9	15	TRBJ1-2	TGTGCCAGCAGCCGCGCGACAGGTCACAACTATGGCTACACCTTC	CASSRATGHNYGYTF
TRBD1	many	TRBV6-2/TRBV6-3	13	TRBJ2-7	TGTGCCAGCCGGACAGGTCACCTCTACGAGCAGTACTTC	CASRTGHLYEQYF
.	.	TRBV11-1	17	TRBJ2-3	TGTGCCAGCAATAATCGCCCGGGGCAGCTAAGCACAGGTACGCAGTATTTT	CASNNRPGQLSTGTQYF
TRBD1	few	TRBV10-1	11	TRBJ2-3	TGCGCCAGCGTCCACAGGGGCCCGCAGTATTTT	CASVHRGPQYF
TRBD2	.	TRBV11-2	16	TRBJ2-3	TGTGCCTGCAGCTTCGGGGGGTTATCTAGCACAGGTACGCAGTATTTT	CACSFGGLSSTGTQYF
.	.	TRBV5-6	14	TRBJ2-1	TGTGCCAGCAGCTCGTCTGCTTACTACAATGAGCAGCTCTTC	CASSSSAYYNEQLF
.	.	TRBV2	14	TRBJ2-7	TGTGCCATCAGGACCGGGACCCCTTCGGAGGAGCAGTACTTC	CAIRTGTPSEEQYF
TRBD2	few	TRBV11-2	16	TRBJ2-5	TGTACCAGCAGCCCCGGACTAGCGAGGTTCCAAGAGACCCAGTACTTC	CTSSPGLARFQETQYF
TRBD1	many	TRBV20-1	13	TRBJ1-1	TGCAGTGCTAGTGAATCGGCAGGGGGCTCAGCTTTCTTT	CSASESAGGSAFF
.	many	TRBV25-1	13	TRBJ2-4	TGTGCCAGCAGTGAGCCGGGTGTGAGCATTCAGTACTTC	CASSEPGVSIQYF
.	.	TRBV6-6	15	TRBJ1-2	TGTGTCAGCTGTTACTCGATGCGGGGGGCGCTTGGCTACACCTTC	CVSCYSMRGALGYTF
TRBD1	once	TRBV7-3	14	TRBJ1-2	TGTGCCAGCAGCCCCGGGACAGGGGCCGATGGCTACACCTTC	CASSPGTGADGYTF
.	.	TRBV6-6	14	TRBJ1-2	TGTGCCAGCAGTTACGATGGGCATGGGGAGGGCTACACCTTT	CASSYDGHGEGYTF
TRBD1	few	TRBV24-1	16	TRBJ2-7	TGTGCCACCAGTGAAGCGGGACAGGGGGGTTCGCGGGAGCAGTACTTC	CATSEAGQGGSREQYF
.	.	TRBV28	16	TRBJ1-4	TGTGCCAGCAGTTTATCCTCGGGACGGATTAATGAAAAACTGTTTTTT	CASSLSSGRINEKLFF
TRBD2	.	TRBV19	16	TRBJ2-7	TGTGCCAGTAGTACCGGCGAAGCGGGAGGGCCTTACAAGCAGTACTTC	CASSTGEAGGPYKQYF
TRBD2	.	TRBV6-5	15	TRBJ2-1	TGTGCCAGCAGGGTTAGCGGGGCCTCCAACAATGAGCAGCTATTC	CASRVSGASNNEQLF
TRBD1	few	TRBV14	15	TRBJ2-5	TGTGCCAGCAGCGCCCGGGACAGTCACCAAGAGACCCAGTACTTC	CASSARDSHQETQYF